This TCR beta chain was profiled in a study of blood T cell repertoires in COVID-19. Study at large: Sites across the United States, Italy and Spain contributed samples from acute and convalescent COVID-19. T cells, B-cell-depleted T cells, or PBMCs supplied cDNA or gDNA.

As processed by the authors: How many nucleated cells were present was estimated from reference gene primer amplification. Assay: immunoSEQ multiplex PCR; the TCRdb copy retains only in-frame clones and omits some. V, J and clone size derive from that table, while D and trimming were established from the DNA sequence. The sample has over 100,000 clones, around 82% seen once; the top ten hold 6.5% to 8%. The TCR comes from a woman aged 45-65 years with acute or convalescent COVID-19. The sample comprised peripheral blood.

The CDR3, as DNA: TGTGCCAGTACCATACAACGGGGGGTAAAAGAGACCCAGTACTTC. The encoded protein is CASTIQRGVKETQYF. The chain uses TRBV19 and TRBJ2-5; TRBD2 aligns across 7 bases. The J segment lost 3 bases and the V segment lost 7 bases, leaving 11 bases of the junction unmatched. This CDR3 has 15 amino acids. Germline CDR1 LNHDA, CDR2 SQIVND (reference sequence).